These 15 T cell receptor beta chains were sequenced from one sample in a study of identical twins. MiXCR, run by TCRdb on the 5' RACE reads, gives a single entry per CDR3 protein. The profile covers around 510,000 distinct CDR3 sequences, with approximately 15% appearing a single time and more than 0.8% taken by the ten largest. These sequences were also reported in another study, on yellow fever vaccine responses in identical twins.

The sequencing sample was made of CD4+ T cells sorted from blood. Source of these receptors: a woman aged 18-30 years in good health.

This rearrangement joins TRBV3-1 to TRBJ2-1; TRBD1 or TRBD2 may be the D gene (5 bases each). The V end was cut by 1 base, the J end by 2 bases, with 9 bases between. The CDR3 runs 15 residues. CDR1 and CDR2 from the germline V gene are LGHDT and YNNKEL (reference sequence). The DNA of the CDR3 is TGTGCCAGCAGCCAAGGAGGGGTTACCTACAATGAGCAGTTCTTC. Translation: CASSQGGVTYNEQFF.

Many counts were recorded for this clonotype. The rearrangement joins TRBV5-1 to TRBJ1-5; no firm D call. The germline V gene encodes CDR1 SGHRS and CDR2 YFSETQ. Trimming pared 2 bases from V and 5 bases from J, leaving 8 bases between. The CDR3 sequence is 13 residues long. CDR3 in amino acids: CASSLGRDQPQHF. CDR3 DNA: TGCGCCAGCAGCTTAGGAAGGGATCAGCCCCAGCATTTT. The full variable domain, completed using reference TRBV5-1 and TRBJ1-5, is KAGVTQTPRYLIKTRGQQVTLSCSPISGHRSVSWYQQTPGQGLQFLFEYFSETQRNKGNFPGRFSGRQFSNSRSEMNVSTLELGDSALYLCASSLGRDQPQHFGDGTRLSIL.

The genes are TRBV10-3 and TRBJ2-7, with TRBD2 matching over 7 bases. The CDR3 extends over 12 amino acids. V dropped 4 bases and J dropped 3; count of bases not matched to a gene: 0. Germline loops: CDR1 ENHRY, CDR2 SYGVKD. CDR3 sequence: CAISAGGYEQYF. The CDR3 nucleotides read TGTGCCATCAGTGCGGGGGGCTACGAGCAGTACTTC.

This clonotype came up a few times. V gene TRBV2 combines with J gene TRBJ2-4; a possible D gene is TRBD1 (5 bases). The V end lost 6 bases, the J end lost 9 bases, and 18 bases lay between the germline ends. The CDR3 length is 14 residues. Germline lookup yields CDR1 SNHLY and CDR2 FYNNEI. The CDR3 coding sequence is TGTGCCAGCAGGACGACTCCCCAGGGCGGCATTCAGTACTTC. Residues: CASRTTPQGGIQYF.

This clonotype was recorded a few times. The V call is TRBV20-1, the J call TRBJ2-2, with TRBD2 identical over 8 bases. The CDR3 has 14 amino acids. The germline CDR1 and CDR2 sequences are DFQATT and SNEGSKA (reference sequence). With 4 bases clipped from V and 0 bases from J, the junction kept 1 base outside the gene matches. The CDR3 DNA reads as TGCAGTGCTACACTAGCGGCGAACACCGGGGAGCTGTTTTTT. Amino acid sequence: CSATLAANTGELFF.

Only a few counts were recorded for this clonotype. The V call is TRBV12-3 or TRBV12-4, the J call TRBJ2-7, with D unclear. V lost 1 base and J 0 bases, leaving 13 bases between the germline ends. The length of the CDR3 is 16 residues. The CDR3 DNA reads TGTGCCAGCAGTTTAGGGGCACAAGGGCGCTCCTACGAGCAGTACTTC. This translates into CASSLGAQGRSYEQYF.

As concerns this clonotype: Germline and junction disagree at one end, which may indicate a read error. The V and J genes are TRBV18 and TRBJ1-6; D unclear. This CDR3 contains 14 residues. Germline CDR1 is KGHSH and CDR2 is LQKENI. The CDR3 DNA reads TGTGCCAGCTCACCGATTTATACGGATTCACCCTTCCACTTT. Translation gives CASSPIYTDSPFHF.

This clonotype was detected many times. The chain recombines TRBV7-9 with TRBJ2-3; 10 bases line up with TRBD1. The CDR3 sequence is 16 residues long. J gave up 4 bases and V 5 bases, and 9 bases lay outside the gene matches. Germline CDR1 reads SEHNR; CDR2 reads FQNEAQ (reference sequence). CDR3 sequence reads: CASSNDRGRGSDTQYF. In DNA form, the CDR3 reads TGTGCCAGCAGCAACGACAGGGGGCGAGGGTCAGATACGCAGTATTTT. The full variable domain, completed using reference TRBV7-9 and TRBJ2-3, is DTGVSQNPRHKITKRGQNVTFRCDPISEHNRLYWYRQTLGQGPEFLTYFQNEAQLEKSRLLSDRFSAERPKGSFSTLEIQRTEQGDSAMYLCASSNDRGRGSDTQYFGPGTRLTVL.

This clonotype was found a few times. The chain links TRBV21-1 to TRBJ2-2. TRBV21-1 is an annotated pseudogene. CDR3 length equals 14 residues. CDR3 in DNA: TGTGCCAGCAGCAAAGCGCATAACACCGGGGAGCTGTTTTTT. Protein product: CASSKAHNTGELFF.

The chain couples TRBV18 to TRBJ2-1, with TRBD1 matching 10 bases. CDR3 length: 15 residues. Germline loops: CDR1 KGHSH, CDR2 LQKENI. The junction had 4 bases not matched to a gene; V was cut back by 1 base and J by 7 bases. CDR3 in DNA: TGTGCCAGCTCACCACTTCGACAGGGGGCAAATGAGCAGTTCTTC. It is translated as CASSPLRQGANEQFF.

The CDR3 DNA is TGTGCCACCAGGGGGACAGGTAACACAGATACGCAGTATTTT. As protein: CATRGTGNTDTQYF. The J gene is TRBJ2-3, the V gene TRBV24-1, with 8 nucleotides matching TRBD1. The J segment lost 2 bases and the V segment lost 7 bases, leaving 4 bases of the junction unmatched. This CDR3 comprises 14 residues. Germline V gene sequence: CDR1 KGHDR, CDR2 SFDVKD.

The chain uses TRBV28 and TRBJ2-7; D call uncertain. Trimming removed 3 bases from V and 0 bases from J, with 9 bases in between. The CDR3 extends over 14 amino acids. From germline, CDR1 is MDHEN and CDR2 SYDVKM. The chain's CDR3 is CASSLEVISYEQYF. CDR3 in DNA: TGTGCCAGCAGTTTGGAAGTAATCTCCTACGAGCAGTACTTC.

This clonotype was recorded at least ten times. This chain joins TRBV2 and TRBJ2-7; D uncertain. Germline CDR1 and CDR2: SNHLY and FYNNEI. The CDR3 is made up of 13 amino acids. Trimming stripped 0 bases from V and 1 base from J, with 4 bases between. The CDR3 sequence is CASSEARSYEQYF. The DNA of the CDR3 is TGTGCCAGCAGTGAAGCTAGGTCCTACGAGCAGTACTTC.

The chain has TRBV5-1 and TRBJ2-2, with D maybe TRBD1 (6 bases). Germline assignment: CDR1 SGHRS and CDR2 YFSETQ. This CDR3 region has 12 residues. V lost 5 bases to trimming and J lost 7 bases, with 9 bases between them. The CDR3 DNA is TGCGCCAGCAGACCAGGGGTCGGGGAGCTGTTTTTT. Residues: CASRPGVGELFF.

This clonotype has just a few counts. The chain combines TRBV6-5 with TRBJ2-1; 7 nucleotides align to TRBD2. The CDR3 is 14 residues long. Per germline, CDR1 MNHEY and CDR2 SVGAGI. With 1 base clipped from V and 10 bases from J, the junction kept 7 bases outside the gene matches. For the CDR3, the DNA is TGTGCCAGCAGTTACTGGGAGGGCCTCGGGGAGCAGTTCTTC. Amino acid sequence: CASSYWEGLGEQFF.